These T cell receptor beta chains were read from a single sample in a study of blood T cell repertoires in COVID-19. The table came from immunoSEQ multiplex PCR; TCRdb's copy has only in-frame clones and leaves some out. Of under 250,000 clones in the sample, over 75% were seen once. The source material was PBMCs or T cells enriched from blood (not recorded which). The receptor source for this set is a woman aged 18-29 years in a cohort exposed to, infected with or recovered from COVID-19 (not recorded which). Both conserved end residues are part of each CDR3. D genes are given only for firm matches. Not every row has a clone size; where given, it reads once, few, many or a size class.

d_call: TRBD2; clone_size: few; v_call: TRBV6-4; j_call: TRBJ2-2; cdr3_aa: CASKSGRNTGELFF; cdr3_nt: TGTGCCAGCAAAAGCGGGAGGAACACCGGGGAGCTGTTTTTT
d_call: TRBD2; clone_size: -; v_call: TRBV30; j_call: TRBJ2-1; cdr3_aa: CAWSSSGTSGYNEQFF; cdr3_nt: TGTGCCTGGAGTTCCTCCGGGACTAGCGGCTACAATGAGCAGTTCTTC
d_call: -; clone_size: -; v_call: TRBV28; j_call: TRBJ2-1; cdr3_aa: CASSSGVRSYNEQFF; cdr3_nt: TGTGCCAGCAGTTCGGGAGTGCGGTCCTACAATGAGCAGTTCTTC
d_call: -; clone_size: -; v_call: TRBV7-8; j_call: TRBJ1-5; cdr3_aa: CASSQTPTGDGNQPQHF; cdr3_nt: TGTGCCAGCAGTCAAACGCCAACGGGGGATGGCAATCAGCCCCAGCATTTT
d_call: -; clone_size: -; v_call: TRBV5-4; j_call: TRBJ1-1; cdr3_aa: CASSSRQAGLNTEAFF; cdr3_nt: TGTGCCAGCAGTAGCCGACAGGCCGGGTTGAACACTGAAGCTTTCTTT
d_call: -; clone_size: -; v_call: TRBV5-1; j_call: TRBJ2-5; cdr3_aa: CASSPNSYQETQYF; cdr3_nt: TGCGCCAGCAGCCCGAACTCCTACCAAGAGACCCAGTACTTC
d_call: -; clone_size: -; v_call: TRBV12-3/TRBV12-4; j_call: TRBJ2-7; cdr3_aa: CASSSLGVEQYF; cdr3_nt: TGTGCCAGCAGTTCCCTCGGGGTCGAGCAGTACTTC
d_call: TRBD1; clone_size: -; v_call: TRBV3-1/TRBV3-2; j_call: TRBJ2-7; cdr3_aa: CASSQRGTGRDEEQYF; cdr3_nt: TGTGCCAGCAGCCAGCGCGGGACAGGGCGAGATGAAGAGCAGTACTTC
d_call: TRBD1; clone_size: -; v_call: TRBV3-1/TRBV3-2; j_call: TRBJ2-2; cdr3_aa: CASSHATGGVNTGELFF; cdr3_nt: TGTGCCAGCAGCCACGCGACAGGGGGAGTGAACACCGGGGAGCTGTTTTTT
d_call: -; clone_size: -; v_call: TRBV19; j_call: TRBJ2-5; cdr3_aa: CASSHSERETQYF; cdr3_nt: TGTGCCAGTAGTCACTCGGAGAGGGAGACCCAGTACTTC
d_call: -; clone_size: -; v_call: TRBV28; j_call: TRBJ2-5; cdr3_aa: CASSLPPRGADETQYF; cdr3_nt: TGTGCCAGCAGCCTCCCACCGCGCGGGGCGGACGAGACCCAGTACTTC
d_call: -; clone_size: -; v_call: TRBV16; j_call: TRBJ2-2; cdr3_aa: CASSPGRNTGELFF; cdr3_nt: TGTGCCAGCAGCCCCGGTCGAAACACCGGGGAGCTGTTTTTT
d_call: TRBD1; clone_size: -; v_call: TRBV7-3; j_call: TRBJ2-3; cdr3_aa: CASSTGQGTDTQYF; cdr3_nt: TGTGCCAGCAGCACCGGACAGGGCACAGATACGCAGTATTTT
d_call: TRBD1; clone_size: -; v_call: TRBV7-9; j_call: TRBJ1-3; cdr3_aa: CASSLDAGGSGNTIYF; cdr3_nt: TGTGCCAGCAGCTTAGATGCAGGGGGCTCTGGAAACACCATATATTTT
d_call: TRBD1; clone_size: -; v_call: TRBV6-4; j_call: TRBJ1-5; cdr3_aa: CASSSRDSLSSNQPQHF; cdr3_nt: TGTGCCAGCAGTTCCCGGGACAGCCTTTCAAGCAATCAGCCCCAGCATTTT
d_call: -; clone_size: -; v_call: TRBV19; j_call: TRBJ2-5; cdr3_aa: CASSRGPLGTQYF; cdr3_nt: TGTGCCAGTTCTAGGGGCCCATTGGGGACCCAGTACTTC
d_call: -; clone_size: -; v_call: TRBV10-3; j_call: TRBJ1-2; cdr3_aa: CAIRPIGLQKGREDGYTF; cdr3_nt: TGTGCCATCAGACCTATTGGCCTACAAAAGGGGAGGGAAGATGGCTACACCTTC
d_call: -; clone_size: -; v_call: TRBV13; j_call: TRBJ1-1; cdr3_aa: CASSFNQWNTEAFF; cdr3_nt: TGTGCCAGCAGCTTCAACCAGTGGAACACTGAAGCTTTCTTT
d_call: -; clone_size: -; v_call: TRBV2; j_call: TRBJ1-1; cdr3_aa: CATYREMNTEAFF; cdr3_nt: TGTGCCACCTACAGGGAGATGAACACTGAAGCTTTCTTT
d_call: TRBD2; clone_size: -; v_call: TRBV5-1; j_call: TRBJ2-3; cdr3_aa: CASSLAAGAGVMDTQYF; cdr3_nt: TGCGCCAGCAGCTTGGCCGCGGGAGCGGGGGTGATGGATACGCAGTATTTT
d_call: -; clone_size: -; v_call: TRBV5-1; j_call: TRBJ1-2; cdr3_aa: CASSLEGTTNYGYTF; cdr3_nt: TGCGCCAGCAGCTTGGAGGGGACTACTAACTATGGCTACACCTTC
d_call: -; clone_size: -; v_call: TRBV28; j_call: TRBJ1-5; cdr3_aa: CASRGLGGEWQPQHF; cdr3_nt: TGTGCCAGCAGGGGGCTCGGGGGGGAATGGCAGCCCCAGCATTTT
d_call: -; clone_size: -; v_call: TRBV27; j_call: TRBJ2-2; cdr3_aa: CASSSYPSGELFF; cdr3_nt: TGTGCCAGCAGCTCCTACCCGAGCGGGGAGCTGTTTTTT
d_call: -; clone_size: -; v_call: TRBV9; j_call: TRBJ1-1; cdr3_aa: CASSVEGTPNTEAFF; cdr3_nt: TGTGCCAGCAGCGTAGAGGGGACACCGAACACTGAAGCTTTCTTT
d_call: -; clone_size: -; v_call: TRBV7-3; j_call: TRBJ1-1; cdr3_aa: CASSLIGGLNTEAFF; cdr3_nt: TGTGCCAGCAGCTTAATCGGAGGGCTGAACACTGAAGCTTTCTTT
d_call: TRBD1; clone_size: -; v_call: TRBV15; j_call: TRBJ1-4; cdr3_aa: CATRIDQGASEKLFF; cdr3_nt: TGTGCCACCAGAATAGACCAGGGGGCGAGTGAAAAACTGTTTTTT
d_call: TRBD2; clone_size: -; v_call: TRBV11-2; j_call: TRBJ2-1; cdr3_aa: CASSLVGASGRSSYNEQFF; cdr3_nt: TGTGCCAGCAGCTTAGTGGGGGCTAGCGGGAGAAGCTCCTACAATGAGCAGTTCTTC
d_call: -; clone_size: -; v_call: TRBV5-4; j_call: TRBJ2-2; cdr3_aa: CASSSRDTHTGELFF; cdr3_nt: TGTGCCAGCAGCTCCCGGGACACCCACACCGGGGAGCTGTTTTTT
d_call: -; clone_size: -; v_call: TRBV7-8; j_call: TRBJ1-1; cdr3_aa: CASIQGAGGTEAFF; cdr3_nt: TGTGCCAGCATCCAAGGAGCGGGGGGTACTGAAGCTTTCTTT